This T cell receptor (beta chain) was captured by sequencing in a study of beta chain features in type 1 diabetes. Study results and limitations: Sequencing the cDNA could make cells with high TCR expression show up more than they should.

The CDR3 has 11 amino acids. The germline V gene has CDR1 SGHTS and CDR2 YDEGEE. Trimming removed 3 bases at V and 5 bases at J, with 3 bases between. Central memory, naive, regulatory and stem cell-like memory CD4+ cells were sorted by CD45RO/CCR7/CD25/CD127/CD95/CD27. Sorted populations were all over 95% pure. What was sequenced were expressed TCRB transcripts, since all of the isolated RNA had been reverse transcribed. TCRdb's copy holds only in-frame clones and misses some; the assay was immunoSEQ multiplex PCR. The sample lists 200,000 to 250,000 clones, over 7.5% occurring once. This clone was counted only a few times. Antigen: not known.

The clonotype originates from a woman in her late teens or twenties in good health. Sequencing was performed on naive CD4+ T cells from blood. The chain is built from TRBV5-8 and TRBJ1-5; D is unclear. As DNA, the CDR3 is TGTGCCAGCAGCTCTGATCAGCCCCAGCATTTT. Protein sequence: CASSSDQPQHF. Full variable domain (outside the CDR3, taken from reference TRBV5-8 and TRBJ1-5): EAGVTQSPTHLIKTRGQQATLRCSPISGHTSVYWYQQALGLGLQFLLWYDEGEERNRGNFPPRFSGRQFPNYSSELNVNALELEDSALYLCASSSDQPQHFGDGTRLSIL.